This T cell receptor beta chain appears in the sequencing data of a study of Graves' ophthalmopathy and Graves' hyperthyroidism. TCR beta CDR3 regions were amplified from RNA transcripts. Investigators did first-round RT-PCR with HTBI primers, then second-round multiplex PCR. TCRdb reprocessed the multiplex PCR reads with MiXCR, giving one entry per CDR3 protein. The table has hundreds of thousands of distinct CDR3 sequences, 20% to 25% seen once; the top ten hold around 6.5%. Ten or more counts support this clonotype. Its antigen is unidentified. The study's findings and limits: The majority of expanded thyroid clonotypes above 0.001 frequency also occurred in blood.

Calling hyperthyroidism stable required that no ophthalmopathy show up within 18 months of follow-up. Orbital computed tomography and thyroid ultrasound, along with TRAb, serum thyroxine and clinical symptoms, underpinned diagnosis. The starting material, over 8.5 ml of fresh peripheral blood, provided the PBMCs. Sequenced material: peripheral blood. The sequence was collected from a woman between 18 and 29 years old with stable Graves' hyperthyroidism. Some clones in this sample may be carry-over from other donors' samples.

The CDR3: CASSPTELNTEAFF. The CDR3 nucleotides read TGTGCCAGCAGCCCGACAGAGCTGAACACTGAAGCTTTCTTT. This chain connects TRBV14 to TRBJ1-1; D perhaps matches TRBD1 (5 bases). Trimming pared 4 bases from V and 0 bases from J, leaving 9 bases between. The CDR3 is 14 residues long. Germline assignment: CDR1 SGHDN and CDR2 FVKESK.